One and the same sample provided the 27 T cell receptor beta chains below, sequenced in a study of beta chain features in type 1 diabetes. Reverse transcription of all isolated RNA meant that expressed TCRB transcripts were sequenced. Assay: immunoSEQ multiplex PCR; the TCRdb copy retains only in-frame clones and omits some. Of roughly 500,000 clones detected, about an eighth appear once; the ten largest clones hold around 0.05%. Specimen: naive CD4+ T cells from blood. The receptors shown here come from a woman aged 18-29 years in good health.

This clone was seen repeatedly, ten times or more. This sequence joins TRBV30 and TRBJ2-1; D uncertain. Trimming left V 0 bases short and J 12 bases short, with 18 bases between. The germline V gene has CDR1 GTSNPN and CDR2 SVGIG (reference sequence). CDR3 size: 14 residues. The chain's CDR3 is CAWSVSPYGMRQFF. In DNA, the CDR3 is TGTGCCTGGAGTGTCTCTCCATACGGTATGCGGCAGTTCTTC.

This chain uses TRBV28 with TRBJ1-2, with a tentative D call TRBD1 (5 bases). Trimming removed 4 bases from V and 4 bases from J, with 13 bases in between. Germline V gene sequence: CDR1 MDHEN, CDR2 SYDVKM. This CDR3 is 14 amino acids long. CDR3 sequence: CASSSRRQPYGYTF. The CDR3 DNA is TGTGCCAGCAGTTCCCGCCGACAGCCCTATGGCTACACCTTC.

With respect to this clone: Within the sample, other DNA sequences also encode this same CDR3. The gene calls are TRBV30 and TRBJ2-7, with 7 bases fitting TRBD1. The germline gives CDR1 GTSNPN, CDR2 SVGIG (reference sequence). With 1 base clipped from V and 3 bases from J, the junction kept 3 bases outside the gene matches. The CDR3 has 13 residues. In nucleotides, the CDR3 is TGTGCCTGGAGTGGGACAGGCTTCTACGAGCAGTACTTC. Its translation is CAWSGTGFYEQYF.

In nucleotides, the CDR3 is TGTGCCACCAGCAGAGATTGGGGGGGCACAGGGAACACCGGGGAGCTGTTTTTT. This translates into CATSRDWGGTGNTGELFF. The chain recombines TRBV15 with TRBJ2-2; D might be TRBD2 (7 bases). In germline, CDR1 is LNHNV, CDR2 YYDKDF (reference sequence). This CDR3 has 18 amino acids. V lost 0 bases, J lost 1 base, and 15 bases lay in between. Complete variable domain (other parts from reference TRBV15 and TRBJ2-2): DAMVIQNPRYQVTQFGKPVTLSCSQTLNHNVMYWYQQKSSQAPKLLFHYYDKDFNNEADTPDNFQSRRPNTSFCFLDIRSPGLGDTAMYLCATSRDWGGTGNTGELFFGEGSRLTVL.

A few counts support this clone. The CDR3 DNA reads TGCAGCGTTGTGGGTGGGGTTGAAGCTTTCTTT. Protein sequence: CSVVGGVEAFF. The genes are TRBV29-1 and TRBJ1-1; D is unresolved. CDR1 is SQVTM, CDR2 ANQGSEA, per germline. Trimming took 4 bases from V and 7 from J, leaving 10 bases between them. The CDR3 loop spans 11 amino acids.

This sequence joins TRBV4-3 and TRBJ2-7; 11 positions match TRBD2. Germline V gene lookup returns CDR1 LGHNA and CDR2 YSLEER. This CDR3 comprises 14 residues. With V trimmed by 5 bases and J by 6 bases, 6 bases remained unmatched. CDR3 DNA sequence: TGCGCCAGCAGCACGGGACTAGCGGCTCCCGAGCAGTACTTC. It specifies CASSTGLAAPEQYF.

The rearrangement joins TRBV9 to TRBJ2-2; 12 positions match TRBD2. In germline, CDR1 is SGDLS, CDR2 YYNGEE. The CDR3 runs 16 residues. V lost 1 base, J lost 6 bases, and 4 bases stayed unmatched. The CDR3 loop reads CASSVTTSGSPGELFF. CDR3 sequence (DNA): TGTGCCAGCAGCGTAACGACTAGCGGGAGTCCCGGGGAGCTGTTTTTT. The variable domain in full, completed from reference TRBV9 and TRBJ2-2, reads DSGVTQTPKHLITATGQRVTLRCSPRSGDLSVYWYQQSLDQGLQFLIQYYNGEERAKGNILERFSAQQFPDLHSELNLSSLELGDSALYFCASSVTTSGSPGELFFGEGSRLTVL.

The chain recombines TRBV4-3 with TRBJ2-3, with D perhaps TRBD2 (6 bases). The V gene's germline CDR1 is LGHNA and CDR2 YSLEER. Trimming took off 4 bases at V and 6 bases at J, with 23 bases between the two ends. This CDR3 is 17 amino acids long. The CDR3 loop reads CASSPSYGARRGDTQYF. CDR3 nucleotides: TGCGCCAGCAGCCCAAGTTACGGTGCTCGCCGGGGGGATACGCAGTATTTT.

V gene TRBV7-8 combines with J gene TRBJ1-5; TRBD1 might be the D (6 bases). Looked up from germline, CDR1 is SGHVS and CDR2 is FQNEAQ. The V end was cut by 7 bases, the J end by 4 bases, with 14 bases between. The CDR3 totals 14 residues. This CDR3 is CASNRAGPNQPQHF. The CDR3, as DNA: TGTGCCAGCAACAGGGCAGGGCCGAATCAGCCCCAGCATTTT.

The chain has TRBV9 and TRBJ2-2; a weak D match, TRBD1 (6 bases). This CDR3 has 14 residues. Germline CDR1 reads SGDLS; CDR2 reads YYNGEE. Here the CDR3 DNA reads TGTGCAACCCGGGGTAGACAGGACACCGGGGAGCTGTTTTTT. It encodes CATRGRQDTGELFF.

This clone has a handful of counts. The CDR3 DNA sequence: TGTGCCAGCAGCTTAGGAGGGGCGACGTCCTACGAGCAGTACGTC. As protein: CASSLGGATSYEQYV. The chain couples TRBV7-2 to TRBJ2-7; D may match TRBD1 or TRBD2 (5 bases each). The CDR3 spans 15 residues. V was clipped by 1 base and J by 1 base, with 11 bases between them. Germline values: CDR1 SGHTA, CDR2 FQGNSA.

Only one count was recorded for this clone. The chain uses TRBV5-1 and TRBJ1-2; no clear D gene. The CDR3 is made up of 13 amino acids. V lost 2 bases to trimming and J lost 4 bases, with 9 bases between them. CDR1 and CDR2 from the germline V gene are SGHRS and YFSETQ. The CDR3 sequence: CASSFGSIYGYTF. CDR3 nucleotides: TGCGCCAGCAGCTTCGGGAGTATCTATGGCTACACCTTC. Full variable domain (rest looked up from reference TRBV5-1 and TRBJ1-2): KAGVTQTPRYLIKTRGQQVTLSCSPISGHRSVSWYQQTPGQGLQFLFEYFSETQRNKGNFPGRFSGRQFSNSRSEMNVSTLELGDSALYLCASSFGSIYGYTFGSGTRLTVV.

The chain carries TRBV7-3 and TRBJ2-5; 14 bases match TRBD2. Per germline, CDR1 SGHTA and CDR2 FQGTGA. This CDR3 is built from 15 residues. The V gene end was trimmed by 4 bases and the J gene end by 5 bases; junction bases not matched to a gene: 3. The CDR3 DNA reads TGTGCCAGCAGCTGGACTAGCGGGAGGTTGGAGACCCAGTACTTC. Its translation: CASSWTSGRLETQYF.

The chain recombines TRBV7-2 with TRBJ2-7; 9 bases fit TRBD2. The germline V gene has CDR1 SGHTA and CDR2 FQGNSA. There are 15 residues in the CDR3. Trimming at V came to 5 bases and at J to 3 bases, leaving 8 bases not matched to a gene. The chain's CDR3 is CASSPAAGGYYEQYF. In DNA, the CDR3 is TGTGCCAGCAGCCCGGCAGCGGGAGGATACTACGAGCAGTACTTC.

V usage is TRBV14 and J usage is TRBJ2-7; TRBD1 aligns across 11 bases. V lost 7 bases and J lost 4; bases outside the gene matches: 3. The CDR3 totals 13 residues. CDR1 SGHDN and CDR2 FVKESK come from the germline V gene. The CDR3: CASTDRGQYEQYF. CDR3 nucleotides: TGTGCCAGCACGGACAGGGGGCAGTACGAGCAGTACTTC. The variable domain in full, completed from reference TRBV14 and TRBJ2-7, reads EAGVTQFPSHSVIEKGQTVTLRCDPISGHDNLYWYRRVMGKEIKFLLHFVKESKQDESGMPNNRFLAERTGGTYSTLKVQPAELEDSGVYFCASTDRGQYEQYFGPGTRLTVT.

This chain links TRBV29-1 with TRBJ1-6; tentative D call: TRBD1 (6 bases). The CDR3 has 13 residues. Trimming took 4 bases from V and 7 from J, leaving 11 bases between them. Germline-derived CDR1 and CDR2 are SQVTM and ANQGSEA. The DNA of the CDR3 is TGCAGCGTTGCGCGGACAGACAATTCACCCCTCCACTTT. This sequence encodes CSVARTDNSPLHF.

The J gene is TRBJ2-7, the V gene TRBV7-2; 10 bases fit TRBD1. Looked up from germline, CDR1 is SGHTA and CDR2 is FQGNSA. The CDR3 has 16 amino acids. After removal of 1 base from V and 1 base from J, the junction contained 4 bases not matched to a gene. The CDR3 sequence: CASSLGTGGGSYEQYF. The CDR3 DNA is TGTGCCAGCAGCTTAGGGACAGGGGGAGGTTCCTACGAGCAGTACTTC.

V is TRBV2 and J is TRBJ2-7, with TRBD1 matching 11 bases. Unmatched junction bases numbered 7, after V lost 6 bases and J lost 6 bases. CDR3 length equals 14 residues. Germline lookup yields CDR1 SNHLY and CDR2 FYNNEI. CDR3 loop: CASSEDRGLAEQYF. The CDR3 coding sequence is TGTGCCAGCAGCGAGGACAGGGGGCTGGCCGAGCAGTACTTC.

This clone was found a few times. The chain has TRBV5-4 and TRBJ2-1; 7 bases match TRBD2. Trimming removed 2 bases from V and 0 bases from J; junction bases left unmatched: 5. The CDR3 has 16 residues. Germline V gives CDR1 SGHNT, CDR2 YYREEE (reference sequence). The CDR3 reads CASSFGAGSSYNEQFF. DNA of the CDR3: TGTGCCAGCAGCTTCGGAGCGGGAAGCTCCTACAATGAGCAGTTCTTC.

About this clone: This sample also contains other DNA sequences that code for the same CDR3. CDR3 region: CSVERGYGYTF. The CDR3 DNA reads TGCAGCGTTGAAAGAGGCTATGGCTACACCTTC. This sequence joins TRBV29-1 and TRBJ1-2; D uncertain. Germline loops: CDR1 SQVTM, CDR2 ANQGSEA. V shed 2 bases and J shed 4 bases, with 5 bases lying between them. This CDR3 comprises 11 residues.

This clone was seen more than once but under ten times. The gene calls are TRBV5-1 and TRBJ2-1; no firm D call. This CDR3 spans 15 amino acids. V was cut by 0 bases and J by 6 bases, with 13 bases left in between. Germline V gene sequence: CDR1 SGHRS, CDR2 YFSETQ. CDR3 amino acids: CASSLALKGGNEQFF. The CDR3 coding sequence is TGCGCCAGCAGCTTGGCCCTTAAGGGTGGCAATGAGCAGTTCTTC.

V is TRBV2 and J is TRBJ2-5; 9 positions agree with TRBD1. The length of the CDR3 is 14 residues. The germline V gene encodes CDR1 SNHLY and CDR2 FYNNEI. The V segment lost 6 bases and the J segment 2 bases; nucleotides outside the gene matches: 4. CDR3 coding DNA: TGTGCCAGCAGCGTACAGGGGGCTCAAGAGACCCAGTACTTC. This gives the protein CASSVQGAQETQYF. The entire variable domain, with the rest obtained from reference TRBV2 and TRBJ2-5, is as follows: EPEVTQTPSHQVTQMGQEVILRCVPISNHLYFYWYRQILGQKVEFLVSFYNNEISEKSEIFDDQFSVERPDGSNFTLKIRSTKLEDSAMYFCASSVQGAQETQYFGPGTRLLVL.

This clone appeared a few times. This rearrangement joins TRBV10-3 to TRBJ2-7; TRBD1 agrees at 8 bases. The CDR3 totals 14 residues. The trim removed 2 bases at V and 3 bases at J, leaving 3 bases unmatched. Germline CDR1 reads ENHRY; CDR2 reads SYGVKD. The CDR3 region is CAISEGTGSYEQYV. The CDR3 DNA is TGTGCCATCAGTGAGGGGACAGGCAGCTACGAGCAGTACGTC.

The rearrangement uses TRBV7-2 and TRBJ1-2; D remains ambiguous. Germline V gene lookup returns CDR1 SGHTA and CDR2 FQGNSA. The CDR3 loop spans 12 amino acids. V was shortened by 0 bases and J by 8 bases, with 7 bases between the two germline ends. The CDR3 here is CASSLAMVGYTF. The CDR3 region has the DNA TGTGCCAGCAGCTTAGCAATGGTCGGCTACACCTTC.

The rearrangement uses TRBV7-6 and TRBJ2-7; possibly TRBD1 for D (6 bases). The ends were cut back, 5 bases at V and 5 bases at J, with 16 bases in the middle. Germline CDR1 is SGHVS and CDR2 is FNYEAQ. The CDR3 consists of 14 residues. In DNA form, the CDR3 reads TGTGCCAGCAGCCTCCTAGGGGGTATCGACGAGCAGTACTTC. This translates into CASSLLGGIDEQYF.

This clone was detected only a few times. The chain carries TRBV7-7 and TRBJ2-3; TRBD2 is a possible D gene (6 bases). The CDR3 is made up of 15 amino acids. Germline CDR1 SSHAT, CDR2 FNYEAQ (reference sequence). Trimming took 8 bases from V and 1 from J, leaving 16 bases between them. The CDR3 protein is CASENGTFGTDTQYF. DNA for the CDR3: TGTGCCAGCGAAAATGGGACTTTCGGCACAGATACGCAGTATTTT.

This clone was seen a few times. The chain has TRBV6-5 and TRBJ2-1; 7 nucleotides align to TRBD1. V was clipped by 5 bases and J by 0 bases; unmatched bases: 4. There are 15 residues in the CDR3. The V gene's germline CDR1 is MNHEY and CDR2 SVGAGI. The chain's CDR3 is CASSLDRSSYNEQFF. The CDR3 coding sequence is TGTGCCAGCAGTCTGGACAGGAGCTCCTACAATGAGCAGTTCTTC.